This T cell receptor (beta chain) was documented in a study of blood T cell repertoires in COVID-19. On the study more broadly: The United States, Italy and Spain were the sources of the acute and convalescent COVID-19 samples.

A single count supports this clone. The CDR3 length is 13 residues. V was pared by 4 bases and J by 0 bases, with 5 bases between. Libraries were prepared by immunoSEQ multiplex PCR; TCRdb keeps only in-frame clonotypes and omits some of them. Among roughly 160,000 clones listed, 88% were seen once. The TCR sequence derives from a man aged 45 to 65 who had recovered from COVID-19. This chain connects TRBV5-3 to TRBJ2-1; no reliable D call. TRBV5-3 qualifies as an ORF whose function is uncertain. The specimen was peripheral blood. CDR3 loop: CARSADSYNEQFF. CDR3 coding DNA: TGTGCCAGAAGCGCGGACTCCTACAATGAGCAGTTCTTC.